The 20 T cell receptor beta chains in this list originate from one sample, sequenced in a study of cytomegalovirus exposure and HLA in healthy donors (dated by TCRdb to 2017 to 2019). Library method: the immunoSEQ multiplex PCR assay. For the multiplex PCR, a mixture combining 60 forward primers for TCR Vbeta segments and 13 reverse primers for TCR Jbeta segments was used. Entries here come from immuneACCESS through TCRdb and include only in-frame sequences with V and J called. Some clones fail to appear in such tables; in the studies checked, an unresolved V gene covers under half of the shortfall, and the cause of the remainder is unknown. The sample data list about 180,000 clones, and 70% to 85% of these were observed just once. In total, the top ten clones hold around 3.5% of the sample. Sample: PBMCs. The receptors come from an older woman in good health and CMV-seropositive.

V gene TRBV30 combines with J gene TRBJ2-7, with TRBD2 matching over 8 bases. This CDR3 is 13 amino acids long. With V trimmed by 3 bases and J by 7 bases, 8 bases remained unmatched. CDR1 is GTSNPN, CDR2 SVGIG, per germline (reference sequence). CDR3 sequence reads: CAWSTTPGGEQYF. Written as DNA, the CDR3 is TGTGCCTGGAGCACAACCCCGGGGGGGGAGCAGTACTTC.

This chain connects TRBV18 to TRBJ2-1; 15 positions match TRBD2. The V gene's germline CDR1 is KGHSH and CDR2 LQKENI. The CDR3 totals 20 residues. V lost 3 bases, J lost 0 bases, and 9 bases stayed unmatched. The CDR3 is CASSPPGLAGGRSSYNEQFF. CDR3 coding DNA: TGTGCCAGCTCACCGCCGGGACTAGCGGGAGGACGAAGCTCCTACAATGAGCAGTTCTTC.

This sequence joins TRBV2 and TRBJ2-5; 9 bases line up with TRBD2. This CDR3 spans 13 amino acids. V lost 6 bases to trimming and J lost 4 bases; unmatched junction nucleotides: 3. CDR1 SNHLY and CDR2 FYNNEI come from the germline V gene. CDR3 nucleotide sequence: TGTGCCAGCAGGGAACTAGCGGGAGAGACCCAGTACTTC. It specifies CASRELAGETQYF.

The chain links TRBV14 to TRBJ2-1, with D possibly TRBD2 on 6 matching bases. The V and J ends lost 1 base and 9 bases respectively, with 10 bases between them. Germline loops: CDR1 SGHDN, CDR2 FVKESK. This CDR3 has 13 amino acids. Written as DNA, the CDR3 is TGTGCCAGCAGCCAAGCGCGGGATGGTGAGCAGTTCTTC. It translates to CASSQARDGEQFF.

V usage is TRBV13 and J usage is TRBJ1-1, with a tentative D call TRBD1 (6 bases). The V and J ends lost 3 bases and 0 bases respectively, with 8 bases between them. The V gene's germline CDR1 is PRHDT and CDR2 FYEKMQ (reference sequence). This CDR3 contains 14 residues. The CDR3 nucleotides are TGTGCCAGCAGCTTCGGACAGATGAACACTGAAGCTTTCTTT. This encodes CASSFGQMNTEAFF.

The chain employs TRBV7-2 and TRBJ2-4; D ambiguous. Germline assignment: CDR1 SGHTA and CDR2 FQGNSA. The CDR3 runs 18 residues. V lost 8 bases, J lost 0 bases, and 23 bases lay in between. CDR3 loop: CASLPFISGDLAKNIQYF. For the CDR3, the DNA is TGTGCCAGCCTACCATTCATATCCGGAGATCTAGCCAAAAACATTCAGTACTTC. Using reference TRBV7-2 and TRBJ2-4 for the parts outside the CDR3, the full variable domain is GAGVSQSPSNKVTEKGKDVELRCDPISGHTALYWYRQSLGQGLEFLIYFQGNSAPDKSGLPSDRFSAERTGGSVSTLTIQRTQQEDSAVYLCASLPFISGDLAKNIQYFGAGTRLSVL.

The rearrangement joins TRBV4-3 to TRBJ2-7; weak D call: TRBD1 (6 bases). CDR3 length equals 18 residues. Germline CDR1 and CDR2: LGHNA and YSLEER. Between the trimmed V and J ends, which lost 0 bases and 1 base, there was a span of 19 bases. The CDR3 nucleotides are TGCGCCAGCAGCCAAGATCATTCACAGGGCCAGTTATCCTACGAGCAGTACTTC. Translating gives CASSQDHSQGQLSYEQYF.

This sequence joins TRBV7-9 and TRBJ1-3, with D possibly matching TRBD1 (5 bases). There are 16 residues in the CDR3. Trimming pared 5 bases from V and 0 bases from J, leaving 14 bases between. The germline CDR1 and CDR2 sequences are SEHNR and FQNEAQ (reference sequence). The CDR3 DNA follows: TGTGCCAGCAGCGTAATGACAGCATCCTCTGGAAACACCATATATTTT. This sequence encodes CASSVMTASSGNTIYF.

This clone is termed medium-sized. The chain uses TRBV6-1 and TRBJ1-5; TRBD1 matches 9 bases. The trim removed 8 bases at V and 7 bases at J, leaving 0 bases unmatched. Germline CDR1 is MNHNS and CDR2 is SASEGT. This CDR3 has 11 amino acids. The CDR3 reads CASGTGQPQHF. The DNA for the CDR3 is TGTGCCAGCGGGACAGGGCAGCCCCAGCATTTT.

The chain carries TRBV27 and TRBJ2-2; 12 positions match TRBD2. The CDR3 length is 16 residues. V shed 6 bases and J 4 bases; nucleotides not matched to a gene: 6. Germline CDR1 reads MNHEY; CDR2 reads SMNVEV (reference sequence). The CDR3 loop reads CASSPSGRAGTGELFF. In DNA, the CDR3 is TGTGCCAGCAGCCCTAGCGGGAGGGCCGGCACCGGGGAGCTGTTTTTT.

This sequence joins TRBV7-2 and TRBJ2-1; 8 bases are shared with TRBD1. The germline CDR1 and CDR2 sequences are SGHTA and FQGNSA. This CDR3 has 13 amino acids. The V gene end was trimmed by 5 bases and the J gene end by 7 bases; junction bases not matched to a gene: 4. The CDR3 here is CASSRQGLNEQFF. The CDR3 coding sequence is TGTGCCAGCAGCCGACAGGGGTTGAATGAGCAGTTCTTC. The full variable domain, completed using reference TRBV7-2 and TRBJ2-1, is GAGVSQSPSNKVTEKGKDVELRCDPISGHTALYWYRQSLGQGLEFLIYFQGNSAPDKSGLPSDRFSAERTGGSVSTLTIQRTQQEDSAVYLCASSRQGLNEQFFGPGTRLTVL.

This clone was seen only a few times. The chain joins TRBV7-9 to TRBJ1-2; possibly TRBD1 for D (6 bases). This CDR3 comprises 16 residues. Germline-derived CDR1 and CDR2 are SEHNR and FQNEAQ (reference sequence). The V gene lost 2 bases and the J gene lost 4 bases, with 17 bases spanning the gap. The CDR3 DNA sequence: TGTGCCAGCAGCTTAACCCCACAGGGCCCTGGCTATGGCTACACCTTC. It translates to CASSLTPQGPGYGYTF.

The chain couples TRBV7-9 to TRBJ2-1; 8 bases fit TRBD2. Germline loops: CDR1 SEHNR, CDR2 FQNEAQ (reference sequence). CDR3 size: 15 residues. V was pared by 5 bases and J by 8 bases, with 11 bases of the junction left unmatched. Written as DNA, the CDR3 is TGTGCCAGCAGCCTCAGGGGACTAGGGATGGATGAGCAGTTCTTC. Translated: CASSLRGLGMDEQFF.

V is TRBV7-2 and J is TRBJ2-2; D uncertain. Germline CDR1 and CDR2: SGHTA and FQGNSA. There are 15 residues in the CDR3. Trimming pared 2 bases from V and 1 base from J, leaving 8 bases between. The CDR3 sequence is CASSLFSVNTGELFF. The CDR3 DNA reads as TGTGCCAGCAGCTTATTTTCAGTGAACACCGGGGAGCTGTTTTTT.

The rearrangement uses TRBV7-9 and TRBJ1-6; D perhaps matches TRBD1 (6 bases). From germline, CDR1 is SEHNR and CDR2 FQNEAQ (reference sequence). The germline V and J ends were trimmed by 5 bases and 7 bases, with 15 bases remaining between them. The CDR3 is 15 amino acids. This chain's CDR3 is CASSTLQGPNSPLHF. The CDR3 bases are TGTGCCAGCAGCACTTTACAGGGACCCAATTCACCCCTCCACTTT.

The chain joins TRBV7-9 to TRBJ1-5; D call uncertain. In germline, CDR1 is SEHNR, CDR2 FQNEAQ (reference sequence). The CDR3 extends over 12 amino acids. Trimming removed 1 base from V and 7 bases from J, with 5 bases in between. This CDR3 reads CASSLDWQPQHF. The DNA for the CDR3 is TGTGCCAGCAGCTTAGACTGGCAGCCCCAGCATTTT.

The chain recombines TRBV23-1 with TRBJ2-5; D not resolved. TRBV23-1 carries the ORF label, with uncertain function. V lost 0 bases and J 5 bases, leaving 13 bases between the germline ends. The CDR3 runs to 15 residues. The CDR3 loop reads CASSQSDVRRETQYF. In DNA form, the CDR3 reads TGCGCCAGCAGTCAATCCGATGTGCGCCGGGAGACCCAGTACTTC.

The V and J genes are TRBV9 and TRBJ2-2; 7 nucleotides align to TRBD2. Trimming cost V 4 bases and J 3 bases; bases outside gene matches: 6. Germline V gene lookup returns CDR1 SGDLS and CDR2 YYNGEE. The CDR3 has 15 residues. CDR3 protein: CASSSGTKDTGELFF. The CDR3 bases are TGTGCCAGCAGCTCCGGGACTAAAGACACCGGGGAGCTGTTTTTT.

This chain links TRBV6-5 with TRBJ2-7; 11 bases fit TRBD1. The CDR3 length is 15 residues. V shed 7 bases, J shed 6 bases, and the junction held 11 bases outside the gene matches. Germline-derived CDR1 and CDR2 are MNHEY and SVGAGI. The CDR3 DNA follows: TGTGCCAGCAAAAAAGCGGGACAGGGGGAGGGCGAGCAGTACTTC. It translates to CASKKAGQGEGEQYF.

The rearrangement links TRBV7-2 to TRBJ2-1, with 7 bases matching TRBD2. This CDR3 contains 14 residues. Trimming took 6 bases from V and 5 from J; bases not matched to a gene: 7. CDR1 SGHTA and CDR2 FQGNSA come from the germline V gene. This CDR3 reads CASRSGVLNNEQFF. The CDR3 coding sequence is TGTGCCAGCAGAAGCGGGGTATTGAACAATGAGCAGTTCTTC.